This TCR beta chain appears in the sequencing data of a study of T cell changes during pregnancy in multiple sclerosis. V lost 6 bases and J lost 4; bases outside the gene matches: 10. The CDR3 totals 15 residues. Germline CDR1 and CDR2: SNHLY and FYNNEI. Generated by immunoSEQ multiplex PCR, the TCRdb table keeps only in-frame clones and is missing some. Counted here are tens of thousands of clones, under 95% occurring once; the ten biggest clones make up less than 0.45%. The source material was CD4+ T cells from peripheral blood mononuclear cells, sampled before pregnancy. The chain carries TRBV2 and TRBJ1-1; 8 bases align to TRBD1. This sequence originates from a female donor with multiple sclerosis, enrolled in a pregnancy study. The CDR3 here is CASRRLQGAVTEAFF. The CDR3 nucleotides are TGTGCCAGCAGGCGTTTGCAGGGGGCGGTCACTGAAGCTTTCTTT.